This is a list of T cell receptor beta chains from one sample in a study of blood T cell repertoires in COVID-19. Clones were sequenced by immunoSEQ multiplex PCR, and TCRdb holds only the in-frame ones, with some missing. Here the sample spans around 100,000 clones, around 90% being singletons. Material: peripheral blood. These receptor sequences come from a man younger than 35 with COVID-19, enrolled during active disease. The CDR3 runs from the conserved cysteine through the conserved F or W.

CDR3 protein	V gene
CASSQGGGGGPWGDNEQFF	TRBV4-3
CASSFGETQYF	TRBV12-3/TRBV12-4
CASSRGTSGEQYF	TRBV7-2
CASSLAFVGNQPQHF	TRBV4-1
CASSVSGRGPDTQYF	TRBV9
CASSSSVREQYF	TRBV12-3/TRBV12-4
CASSLGGELHF	TRBV6-5
CASGLGLAVYEQYF	TRBV5-1
CASSQGQGVAYEQYF	TRBV14
CASSPGQGWDEQYF	TRBV18
CASSSGQGNTIYF	TRBV6-6
CASRFYEQYF	TRBV2
CASSIEEQPNQPQHF	TRBV19
CAWTWTGGYNEQFF	TRBV30
CASRLAGGSYEQYF	TRBV2
CASSLDRDTEAFF	TRBV11-2
CATSRDTPSSVVKTQYF	TRBV15
CASSEKPDRILYSPLHF	TRBV5-1
CASSQWGREQYF	TRBV4-3
CASSSIRGETQYF	TRBV7-2
CASSPLASYEQYF	TRBV9
CASTAGRFGYTF	TRBV28
CASSPRQGNSPLHF	TRBV7-8
CASTALGQGPYEQYF	TRBV27
CASSSGLAENNEQFF	TRBV5-1
CASSVKSGVGFGANVLTF	TRBV9
CATSDGRGYEQYF	TRBV24-1